The source of this TCR beta chain is a study of identifying expanded T cells in peripheral blood (dated by TCRdb to about 2019). Turning to the overall study: Technical replicates were generated by sequencing separate aliquots of the same genomic DNA pool, with four replicates compared pairwise. Overall study results and their limits: The binomial model flagged 0.9 to 1.5 differentially abundant clones between technical replicates but about 16.4 over approximately 2 weeks and 19 to 20 over four weeks. The authors expected biological variance in healthy repertoires might increase further over much longer intervals such as months to years. Both the number of clones called differentially abundant and the false-positive rate were significantly reduced by the beta-binomial model across all healthy-donor time intervals. Across all healthy donors, variance in clone template counts between two-week samples was found to increase significantly with total template count.

For this chain, trimming is 4 bases at the V end and 5 bases at the J end, and the number of junction bases without a gene match is 4. For CDR1 and CDR2, the germline V gene lists SGHTA and FQGNSA. CDR3 length: 14 amino acids, cysteine to phenylalanine. CDR3 DNA is the only sequence kept; it has 42 bases, read in frame from the first base. With regard to this clone: What this receptor recognizes is not known. No quality values exist for individual bases; no much larger clone is one base distant.

No immune events, such as infections, were documented for the healthy donors during the collection period. Time-dependent variance in a beta-binomial model of T-cell clone differential abundance was calibrated using healthy-donor blood repertoires as a training cohort. There were ten or so healthy donors in the training cohort, of whom 3 were female and 7 were male. On average the donors were approximately 42 years old, and their ages spanned about 25 to 64 years. Obtained from a commercial supplier, whole blood was collected from each healthy donor at three time points set around two weeks apart. Genomic DNA was extracted from unsorted whole blood for immunosequencing. The immunoSEQ Assay, which uses bias-controlled multiplex PCR amplification of genomic DNA, was used to profile TCRbeta CDR3 regions. In the source study's methods: The absolute abundance of each unique TCRbeta CDR3 region was quantified after sequences were collapsed and filtered. Two models were used to test differential abundance: a binomial model (Fisher-equivalent) and a beta-binomial model that adds time-dependent variance fitted from healthy donors. Clones with fewer than 5 combined templates were excluded, and clones with Benjamini-Hochberg FDR below 0.01 were called differentially abundant. In the beta-binomial model, variance was expressed as a function of the total template count across the two samples, in the form v = (b*log(k)+a)^2. Entries here come from immuneACCESS through TCRdb and include only in-frame sequences with V and J called. Some clones fail to appear in such tables; in the studies checked, an unresolved V gene covers under half of the shortfall, and the cause of the remainder is unknown. V, J and clone size were drawn from that table, and D and trimming were deduced from the DNA. The sample table lists about 52,000 clones, approximately 80% of them with a count of one. Around 15% of the sample lies in the top ten.

The V and J genes are TRBV7-2 and TRBJ2-5; TRBD2 fits 10 bases in the junction. The clonotype was recovered from a person aged 18-69 years in good health. What was sequenced was blood. The DNA sequence is as follows: TGTGCCAGCAGCTCTAGCGGGAGTGGGGAGACCCAGTACTTC. It specifies CASSSSGSGETQYF.